Below are 18 T cell receptor beta chains sequenced from a single sample in a study of blood T cell repertoires in COVID-19 (dated by TCRdb to about 2020). Library preparation used the immunoSEQ multiplex PCR assay. Held by TCRdb, this immuneACCESS table contains in-frame sequences only and omits some clones. Under half of the omission traces to an unresolved V gene where checked; the cause of the rest is unknown. The sample table records 150,000 to 200,000 clones; 82% of these occur just once. Jointly, the top ten make up 8% to 9.5% of the sample. Sequenced input: peripheral blood. All receptors derive from a woman in her 70s with acute or convalescent COVID-19.

Only a few counts were recorded for this clone. The chain combines TRBV6-2 or TRBV6-3 with TRBJ2-7; unclear D gene. The CDR3 has 11 residues. With 3 bases removed from V and 5 bases from J, the gap between germline ends came to 5 bases. The germline V gene encodes CDR1 MNHEY and CDR2 SVGEGT. This CDR3 is CASSYIDEQYF. As DNA, the CDR3 is TGTGCCAGCAGTTATATCGACGAGCAGTACTTC.

The count of this clone is one. The chain carries TRBV7-2 and TRBJ2-7; 10 nucleotides line up with TRBD2. The CDR3 has 15 amino acids. Germline-derived CDR1 and CDR2 are SGHTA and FQGNSA. V lost 3 bases and J lost 3; bases outside the gene matches: 5. CDR3 loop: CASSFQRGGNYEQYF. In DNA form, the CDR3 reads TGTGCCAGCAGCTTCCAGCGGGGGGGGAACTACGAGCAGTACTTC.

The genes are TRBV12-3 or TRBV12-4 and TRBJ2-1; D ambiguous. Between the trimmed V and J ends, which lost 3 bases and 8 bases, there was a span of 8 bases. The CDR3 is 12 residues long. In DNA form, the CDR3 reads TGTGCCAGCAGTTTGAACCAGTATGAGCAGTTCTTC. Translated: CASSLNQYEQFF.

The gene calls are TRBV28 and TRBJ1-2; a weak D match, TRBD1 (6 bases). The CDR3 runs to 13 residues. The V gene's germline CDR1 is MDHEN and CDR2 SYDVKM. V was shortened by 3 bases and J by 4 bases, with 9 bases between the two germline ends. CDR3 protein: CASSFVTGYGYTF. CDR3 coding DNA: TGTGCCAGCAGTTTCGTGACAGGCTATGGCTACACCTTC.

This chain joins TRBV5-1 and TRBJ2-3; D possibly corresponds to TRBD1 (6 bases). This CDR3 region has 14 residues. V was shortened by 5 bases and J by 4 bases, with 14 bases between the two germline ends. Germline loops: CDR1 SGHRS, CDR2 YFSETQ. This CDR3 is CASRGGSLADTQYF. The CDR3, as DNA: TGCGCCAGCAGAGGGGGTTCTCTAGCAGATACGCAGTATTTT. Based on the CDR3 plus reference TRBV5-1 and TRBJ2-3, the full variable domain is KAGVTQTPRYLIKTRGQQVTLSCSPISGHRSVSWYQQTPGQGLQFLFEYFSETQRNKGNFPGRFSGRQFSNSRSEMNVSTLELGDSALYLCASRGGSLADTQYFGPGTRLTVL.

This chain links TRBV18 with TRBJ1-5; 8 bases agree with TRBD1. The CDR3 sequence is 14 residues long. Germline CDR1 reads KGHSH; CDR2 reads LQKENI. J gave up 3 bases and V 3 bases, and 1 base lay outside the gene matches. The DNA for the CDR3 is TGTGCCAGCTCACCGGACAGGGCCAATCAGCCCCAGCATTTT. It translates to CASSPDRANQPQHF.

The chain employs TRBV4-3 and TRBJ1-1; 7 nucleotides match TRBD1. This CDR3 has 14 amino acids. The J segment lost 1 base and the V segment lost 4 bases, leaving 3 bases of the junction unmatched. CDR1 LGHNA and CDR2 YSLEER come from the germline V gene. The CDR3 DNA reads as TGCGCCAGCAGCCTTCGGGACAGGAACACTGAAGCTTTCTTT. Protein product: CASSLRDRNTEAFF.

The chain has TRBV5-5 and TRBJ1-1; weak D call: TRBD1 (6 bases). The CDR3 length is 14 residues. Trimming took 4 bases from V and 2 from J, leaving 12 bases between them. Per germline, CDR1 SGHKS and CDR2 YYEKEE (reference sequence). The CDR3 DNA sequence: TGTGCCAGCAGCCTTCAGGGGACCAACACTGAAGCTTTCTTT. Its protein product is CASSLQGTNTEAFF.

The chain carries TRBV4-1 and TRBJ2-2; 10 bases are a match to TRBD2. The germline CDR1 and CDR2 sequences are MGHRA and YSYEKL. After removal of 1 base from V and 6 bases from J, the junction contained 2 bases not matched to a gene. The CDR3 has 15 amino acids. The CDR3 loop is CASSQGLAGAGELFF. The CDR3 coding sequence is TGCGCCAGCAGCCAAGGGCTAGCGGGAGCCGGGGAGCTGTTTTTT.

The chain uses TRBV4-3 and TRBJ1-1; unclear D gene. The CDR3 length is 17 residues. Germline CDR1 LGHNA, CDR2 YSLEER. Trimming removed 1 base from V and 6 bases from J, with 21 bases in between. Written as DNA, the CDR3 is TGCGCCAGCAGCCAAGGTTCCCCCGATCCTACCTACGCTGAAGCTTTCTTT. Translated: CASSQGSPDPTYAEAFF.

This sequence joins TRBV19 and TRBJ1-3, with TRBD1 matching over 10 bases. The CDR3 consists of 16 residues. Germline V gene data show CDR1 as LNHDA and CDR2 as SQIVND (reference sequence). Germline trimming cut 4 bases from V and 2 bases from J; bases unmatched to any gene: 5. The CDR3 DNA is TGTGCCAGTAGTAAAAGCGGGACAGGGGCTGGAAACACCATATATTTT. It encodes CASSKSGTGAGNTIYF.

The rearrangement uses TRBV24-1 and TRBJ1-1; 7 bases are a match to TRBD1. The V and J ends lost 8 bases and 0 bases, in that order; junction bases with no gene match: 5. Germline V gene lookup returns CDR1 KGHDR and CDR2 SFDVKD. CDR3 length equals 14 residues. The CDR3 protein is CATKGQPLNTEAFF. CDR3 nucleotides: TGTGCCACCAAGGGACAGCCTTTGAACACTGAAGCTTTCTTT.

This clone was detected only a few times. This chain joins TRBV7-2 and TRBJ2-3, with TRBD1 identical over 7 bases. V lost 1 base to trimming and J lost 1 base; unmatched junction nucleotides: 5. This CDR3 is 16 amino acids long. Germline CDR1 SGHTA, CDR2 FQGNSA. The CDR3 sequence is CASSLVSQGGTDTQYF. The DNA for the CDR3 is TGTGCCAGCAGCTTAGTTAGTCAGGGGGGCACAGATACGCAGTATTTT.

This clone was observed once. This chain joins TRBV7-9 and TRBJ1-2, with D perhaps TRBD1 (5 bases). The CDR3 runs to 14 residues. The V gene lost 1 base and the J gene lost 6 bases, with 12 bases spanning the gap. Looked up from germline, CDR1 is SEHNR and CDR2 is FQNEAQ (reference sequence). CDR3 sequence reads: CASSLVGGVHGYTF. For the CDR3, the DNA is TGTGCCAGCAGCTTAGTCGGAGGGGTGCATGGCTACACCTTC.

V usage is TRBV27 and J usage is TRBJ2-2, with D tentatively TRBD2 (6 bases). Trimming removed 5 bases from V and 3 bases from J, with 13 bases in between. The V gene's germline CDR1 is MNHEY and CDR2 SMNVEV (reference sequence). The CDR3 is made up of 15 amino acids. The CDR3 loop reads CASSPVSGDTGELFF. The CDR3 DNA reads TGTGCCAGCAGTCCCGTATCGGGGGACACCGGGGAGCTGTTTTTT.

The genes are TRBV5-1 and TRBJ1-1, with D perhaps matching TRBD1 (6 bases). V lost 4 bases and J lost 10, with 23 bases in between. The CDR3 extends over 15 amino acids. Per germline, CDR1 SGHRS and CDR2 YFSETQ. The CDR3 region is CASSPGRQAGNVAFF. CDR3 in DNA: TGCGCCAGCAGCCCAGGGCGACAGGCCGGTAACGTAGCTTTCTTT.

This CDR3 reads CASSQSQGRLRSQPQHF. The DNA of the CDR3 is TGCGCCAGCAGTCAATCGCAAGGCAGGCTGAGAAGTCAGCCCCAGCATTTT. The rearrangement links TRBV23-1 to TRBJ1-5; D is unclear. TRBV23-1 is flagged as an ORF with uncertain function. CDR3 length: 17 amino acids. With 0 bases removed from V and 6 bases from J, the gap between germline ends came to 18 bases.

This clone was picked up one time. The rearrangement links TRBV12-3 or TRBV12-4 to TRBJ2-7; D may be TRBD1 (5 bases). Trimming pared 7 bases from V and 4 bases from J, leaving 11 bases between. The CDR3 covers 12 residues. CDR3 nucleotide sequence: TGTGCCAGCAAAGGGGATAGGTACGAGCAGTACTTC. Its translation is CASKGDRYEQYF.